This is a list of T cell receptor beta chains from one sample in a study of cytomegalovirus exposure and HLA in healthy donors. Data came from immunoSEQ multiplex PCR; TCRdb stores just in-frame clones and leaves some out. The sample gives approximately 140,000 clones, 80% of which show up once; approximately 6.2% is in the top ten. Sequenced material: PBMCs. These receptors all come from a man aged 35 to 55 in good health and CMV-seropositive. Each CDR3 is given without its conserved first and last residue. A row's size may be missing; if present it is once, few, many or a size class.

size	V	CDR3
few	TRBV5-1	ASRDGREIYNEQF
few	TRBV29-1	SVVRQGSTDTQY
.	TRBV21-1	ASSMGRDRGPVEPQH
once	TRBV7-2	ASSLVGLTTYEQY
.	TRBV5-6	ASSFRQAGKDEQY
.	TRBV5-1	ASSFRREAAEQY
.	TRBV13	ASSLYEGAIDNEQF
.	TRBV4-3	ASSQDRGQYNQPQH
.	TRBV27	ASSLPGGGGPLH
.	TRBV11-3	ASSAQRDSETQY
.	TRBV5-6	ASSLDRYGGYT
.	TRBV5-1	ASSLSQGNYGYT
.	TRBV18	ASSPYTVGSSYEQY
.	TRBV28	ASISHLNSPLH
.	TRBV5-1	ASSALGGSNQPQH
few	TRBV7-2	ASSFTGVTEAF
.	TRBV6-6	ATSTGFNYGYT
.	TRBV30	AWSVPSRRSSQPQH
few	TRBV4-1	ASSYGQGGEKLF
.	TRBV11-2	ASSLRGLKETQY
.	TRBV4-3	ASSQGGRVDRDPYGYT
.	TRBV5-1	ASSLVAGAEETQY
.	TRBV14	ASSQLNRAHGYT
.	TRBV27	ASSYNLGQGSSYNEQF
.	TRBV18	ASSPPGGWADTEAF
.	TRBV19	ASRGTVNYGYT
.	TRBV11-3	ASSPGRDEQY
.	TRBV27	ASSFGGLNPYEQF
.	TRBV18	ASSPVRGRETQY
.	TRBV6-6	ATRGGEGNRYEQY
.	TRBV19	ASRPGQGAINYGYT
.	TRBV29-1	SVALRGAYGYT